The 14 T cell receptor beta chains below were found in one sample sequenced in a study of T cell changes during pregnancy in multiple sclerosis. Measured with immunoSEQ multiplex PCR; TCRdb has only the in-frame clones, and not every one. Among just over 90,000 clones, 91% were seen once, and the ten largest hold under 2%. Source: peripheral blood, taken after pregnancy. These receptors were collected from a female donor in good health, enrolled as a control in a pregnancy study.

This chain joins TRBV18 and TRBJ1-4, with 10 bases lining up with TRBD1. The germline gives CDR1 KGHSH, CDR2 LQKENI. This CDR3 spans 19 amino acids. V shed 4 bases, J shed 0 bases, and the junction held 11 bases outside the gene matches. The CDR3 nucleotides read TGTGCCAGCTCACGACACACCGCGGGGACAGGGGCAACTAATGAAAAACTGTTTTTT. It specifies CASSRHTAGTGATNEKLFF.

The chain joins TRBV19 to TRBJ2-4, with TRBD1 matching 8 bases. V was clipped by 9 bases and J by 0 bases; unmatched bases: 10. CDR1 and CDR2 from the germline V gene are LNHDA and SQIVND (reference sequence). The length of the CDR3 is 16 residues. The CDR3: CASSQGAGLAKNIQYF. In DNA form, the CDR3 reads TGTGCCAGCTCCCAGGGGGCCGGACTAGCCAAAAACATTCAGTACTTC.

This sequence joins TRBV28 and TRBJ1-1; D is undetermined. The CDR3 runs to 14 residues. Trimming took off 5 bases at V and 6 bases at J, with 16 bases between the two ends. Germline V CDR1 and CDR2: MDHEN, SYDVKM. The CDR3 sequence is CASSQRTGTSEAFF. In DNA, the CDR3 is TGTGCCAGCAGTCAGAGGACGGGAACGTCTGAAGCTTTCTTT.

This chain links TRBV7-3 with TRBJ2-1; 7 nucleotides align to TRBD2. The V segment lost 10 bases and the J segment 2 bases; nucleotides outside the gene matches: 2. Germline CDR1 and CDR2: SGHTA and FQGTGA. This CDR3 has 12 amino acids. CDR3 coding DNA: TGTGCCACAGGGACTACCTACAATGAGCAGTTCTTC. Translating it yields CATGTTYNEQFF.

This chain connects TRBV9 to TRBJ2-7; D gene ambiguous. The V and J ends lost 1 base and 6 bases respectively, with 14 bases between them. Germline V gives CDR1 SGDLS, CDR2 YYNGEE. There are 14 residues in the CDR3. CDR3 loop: CASSVFRAASEQYF. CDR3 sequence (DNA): TGTGCCAGCAGCGTATTCCGAGCTGCGTCCGAGCAGTACTTC. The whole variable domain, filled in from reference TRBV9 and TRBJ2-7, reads DSGVTQTPKHLITATGQRVTLRCSPRSGDLSVYWYQQSLDQGLQFLIQYYNGEERAKGNILERFSAQQFPDLHSELNLSSLELGDSALYFCASSVFRAASEQYFGPGTRLTVT.

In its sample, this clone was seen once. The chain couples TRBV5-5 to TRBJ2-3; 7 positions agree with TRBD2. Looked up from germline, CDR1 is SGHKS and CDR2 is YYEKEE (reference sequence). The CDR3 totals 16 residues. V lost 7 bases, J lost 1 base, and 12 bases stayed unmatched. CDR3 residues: CASAGVRSPGTDTQYF. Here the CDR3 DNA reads TGTGCCAGCGCGGGAGTCCGAAGTCCGGGCACAGATACGCAGTATTTT.

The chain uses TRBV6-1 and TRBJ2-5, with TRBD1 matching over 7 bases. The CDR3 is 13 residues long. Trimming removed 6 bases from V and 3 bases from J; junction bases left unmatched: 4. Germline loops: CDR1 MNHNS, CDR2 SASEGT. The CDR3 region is CASSPDREETQYF. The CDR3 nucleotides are TGTGCCAGCAGCCCCGACAGGGAAGAGACCCAGTACTTC.

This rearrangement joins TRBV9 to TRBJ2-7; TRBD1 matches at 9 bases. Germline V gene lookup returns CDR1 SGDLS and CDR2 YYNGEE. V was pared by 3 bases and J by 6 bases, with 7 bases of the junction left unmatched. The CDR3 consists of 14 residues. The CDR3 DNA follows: TGTGCCAGCAGCGCCGGGACAGGGAAACGCGAGCAGTACTTC. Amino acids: CASSAGTGKREQYF.

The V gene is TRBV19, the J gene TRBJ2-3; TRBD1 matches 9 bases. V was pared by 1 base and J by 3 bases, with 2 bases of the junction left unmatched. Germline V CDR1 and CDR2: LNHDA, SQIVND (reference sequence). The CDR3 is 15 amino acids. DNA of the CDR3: TGTGCCAGTAGTATAGGGGACAGGGTGACAGATACGCAGTATTTT. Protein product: CASSIGDRVTDTQYF.

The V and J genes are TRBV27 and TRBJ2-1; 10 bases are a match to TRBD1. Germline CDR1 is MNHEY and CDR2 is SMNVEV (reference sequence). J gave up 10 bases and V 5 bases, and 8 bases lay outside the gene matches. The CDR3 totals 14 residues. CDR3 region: CASSPGTGVGEQFF. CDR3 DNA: TGTGCCAGCAGTCCCGGGACAGGGGTTGGAGAGCAGTTCTTC.

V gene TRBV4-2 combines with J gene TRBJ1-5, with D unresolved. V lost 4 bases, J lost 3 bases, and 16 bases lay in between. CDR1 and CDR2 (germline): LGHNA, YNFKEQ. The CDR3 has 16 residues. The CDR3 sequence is CASSRIAVGNNQPQHF. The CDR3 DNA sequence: TGTGCCAGCAGCCGCATAGCGGTGGGTAACAATCAGCCCCAGCATTTT.

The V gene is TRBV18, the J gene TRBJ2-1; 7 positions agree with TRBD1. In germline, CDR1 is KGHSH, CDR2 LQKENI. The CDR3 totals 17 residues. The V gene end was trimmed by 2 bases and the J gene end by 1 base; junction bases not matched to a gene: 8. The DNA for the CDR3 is TGTGCCAGCTCACCAGGAAAGGGGGCGAATTCCTACAATGAGCAGTTCTTC. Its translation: CASSPGKGANSYNEQFF.

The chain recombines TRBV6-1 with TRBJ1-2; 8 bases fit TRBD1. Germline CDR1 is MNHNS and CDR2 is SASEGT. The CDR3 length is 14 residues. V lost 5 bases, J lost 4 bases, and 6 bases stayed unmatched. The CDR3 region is CASSPGQEIYGYTF. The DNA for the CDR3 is TGTGCCAGCAGTCCGGGACAGGAGATCTATGGCTACACCTTC.

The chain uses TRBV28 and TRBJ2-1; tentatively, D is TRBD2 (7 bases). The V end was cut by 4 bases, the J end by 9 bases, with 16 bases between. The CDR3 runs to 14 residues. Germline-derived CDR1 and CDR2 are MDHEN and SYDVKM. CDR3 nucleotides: TGTGCCAGCAGTTCTGGACCCGGGGGGCCTGAGCAGTTCTTC. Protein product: CASSSGPGGPEQFF.